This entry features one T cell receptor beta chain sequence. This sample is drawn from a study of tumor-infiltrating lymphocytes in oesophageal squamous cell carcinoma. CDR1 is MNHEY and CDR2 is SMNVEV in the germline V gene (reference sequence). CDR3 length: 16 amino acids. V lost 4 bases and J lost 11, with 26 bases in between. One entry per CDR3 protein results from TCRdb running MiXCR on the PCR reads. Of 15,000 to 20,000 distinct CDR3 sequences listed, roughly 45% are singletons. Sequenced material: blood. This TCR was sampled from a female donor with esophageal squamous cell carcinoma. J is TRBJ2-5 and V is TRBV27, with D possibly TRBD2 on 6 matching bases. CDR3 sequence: CASSSRAVTSTDTQYF. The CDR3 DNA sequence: TGTGCCAGCAGTTCGAGAGCGGTTACTAGCACAGATACGCAGTACTTC.